One sample yielded the 2 T cell receptor beta chains listed below, sequenced in a study of shared clonotypes between healthy human individuals (dated by TCRdb to about 2020). To prepare the library, the immunoSEQ multiplex PCR assay was applied. TCRdb retrieved this table from immuneACCESS and kept in-frame rearrangements only. Not all clones are present; in checked studies, unresolved V genes account for under half, and no reason is known for the remainder. The sample yields roughly 2,300,000 clones; 85% to 95% were counted once. The top ten constitute approximately 0.39% of the sample. Specimen: naive CD4+ T cells from PBMCs. The meaning of the sample's cell subset or site label: CD45RA+ positively selected. These receptors were obtained from a man between 18 and 35 years old in good health. Some clones in this sample may be carry-over from other donors' samples.

V and J are TRBV5-1 and TRBJ2-1; TRBD2 agrees at 8 bases. Germline V lookup: CDR1 SGHRS, CDR2 YFSETQ. V was pared by 4 bases and J by 4 bases, with 10 bases of the junction left unmatched. The CDR3 loop spans 16 amino acids. CDR3 region: CASSVDLSGSYNEQFF. CDR3 in DNA: TGCGCCAGCAGCGTGGACCTGAGCGGGAGTTACAATGAGCAGTTCTTC.

The chain combines TRBV7-9 with TRBJ1-1; D remains unclear. CDR3 length: 12 amino acids. V gave up 6 bases and J gave up 11 bases, with 16 bases separating them. Germline loops: CDR1 SEHNR, CDR2 FQNEAQ (reference sequence). The CDR3 DNA reads as TGTGCCAGCAGAGACACGGCAGGCGCCGCTTTCTTT. Protein product: CASRDTAGAAFF.